The present TCR beta chain was sequenced within a study of blood T cell repertoires in COVID-19. While infection was still active, Seattle patients were enrolled and then followed longitudinally. Trimming cost V 2 bases and J 6 bases, with 11 bases left between them. This CDR3 spans 13 amino acids. Germline lookup yields CDR1 MNHEY and CDR2 SVGEGT. Per the original data handling: Researchers report that nucleated cell counts were estimated from reference gene primer amplification. Assay: immunoSEQ multiplex PCR; the TCRdb copy retains only in-frame clones and omits some. The V and J calls and clone size come from that table; D and trimming were worked out from the DNA. The repertoire holds some 240,000 clones, with 90% as singletons. This clone showed up just a few times.

Input material: peripheral blood. V and J are TRBV6-2 or TRBV6-3 and TRBJ2-7; D call uncertain. The source is an older woman with COVID-19, enrolled during active disease. The CDR3 sequence is CASSYEALVEQYF. The CDR3 region has the DNA TGTGCCAGCAGTTACGAGGCGCTTGTCGAGCAGTACTTC.